The 13 T cell receptor beta chains below come from one sample, sequenced in a study of T cells after yellow fever vaccination. MiXCR, applied by TCRdb to the 5' RACE reads, yields one record per CDR3 protein. Seen here are about 500,000 distinct CDR3 sequences, about 15% observed once, and the top ten hold approximately 15%. Sample: PBMCs, taken 5 days after the first yellow fever vaccination. The receptors shown here come from a man between 18 and 29 years old who received the YFV17D yellow fever vaccine.

The rearrangement links TRBV7-8 to TRBJ2-2; D not resolved. This CDR3 region has 12 residues. Between the trimmed V and J ends, which lost 5 bases and 6 bases, there was a span of 7 bases. CDR1 is SGHVS and CDR2 is FQNEAQ in the germline V gene. The DNA for the CDR3 is TGTGCCAGCAGCACATGGCCCGGGGAGCTGTTTTTT. Translating gives CASSTWPGELFF.

This clonotype came up a few times. This chain uses TRBV6-5 with TRBJ2-7; tentatively, D is TRBD1 (5 bases). V lost 4 bases and J lost 1, with 11 bases in between. The CDR3 runs to 14 residues. In germline, CDR1 is MNHEY, CDR2 SVGAGI. The CDR3 loop reads CASSSDTPSYEQYF. In nucleotides, the CDR3 is TGTGCCAGCAGTTCGGACACTCCTTCCTACGAGCAGTACTTC.

This chain connects TRBV4-2 to TRBJ2-7, with D tentatively TRBD1 (6 bases). The germline gives CDR1 LGHNA, CDR2 YNFKEQ. CDR3 length equals 14 residues. V was trimmed by 1 base and J by 3 bases, leaving 10 bases between them. CDR3 amino acids: CASSQVSRGYEQYF. In DNA, the CDR3 is TGTGCCAGCAGCCAAGTTTCCAGGGGCTACGAGCAGTACTTC.

This clonotype appeared a few times. CDR3 sequence reads: CASSQGRGDQETQYF. The CDR3 DNA reads TGTGCCAGCAGCCAGGGACGGGGGGACCAAGAGACCCAGTACTTC. This chain links TRBV4-2 with TRBJ2-5; TRBD2 aligns across 7 bases. The CDR3 has 15 amino acids. Per germline, CDR1 LGHNA and CDR2 YNFKEQ. V shed 3 bases and J 0 bases; nucleotides not matched to a gene: 4.

This clonotype turned up a few times. V usage is TRBV20-1 and J usage is TRBJ2-3, with D perhaps TRBD1 or TRBD2 (5 bases each). Deletions cut 1 base from V and 8 bases from J, with 16 bases between. Per the germline V gene, CDR1 is DFQATT and CDR2 is SNEGSKA (reference sequence). The CDR3 totals 14 residues. CDR3 protein: CSARGLSGRGTQYF. The DNA of the CDR3 is TGCAGTGCTAGAGGCCTAAGCGGTAGGGGTACGCAGTATTTT.

This clonotype was observed at least ten times. J is TRBJ2-1 and V is TRBV27, with D possibly matching TRBD2 (6 bases). Germline V gene sequence: CDR1 MNHEY, CDR2 SMNVEV (reference sequence). V was cut by 4 bases and J by 0 bases, with 13 bases left in between. The length of the CDR3 is 16 residues. CDR3 DNA: TGTGCCAGCAGTTCTCTGACTAGGGGCTCCTACAATGAGCAGTTCTTC. It is translated as CASSSLTRGSYNEQFF.

Only a few counts were recorded for this clonotype. V and J are TRBV27 and TRBJ1-5; 7 bases align to TRBD1. Looked up from germline, CDR1 is MNHEY and CDR2 is SMNVEV (reference sequence). The CDR3 is made up of 15 amino acids. The junction had 8 bases not matched to a gene; V was cut back by 6 bases and J by 3 bases. CDR3: CASSRKGANNQPQHF. CDR3 coding DNA: TGTGCCAGCAGCAGAAAGGGGGCCAACAATCAGCCCCAGCATTTT.

The chain couples TRBV7-6 to TRBJ2-1, with 8 bases aligning to TRBD2. CDR3 size: 16 residues. Per the germline V gene, CDR1 is SGHVS and CDR2 is FNYEAQ. Germline trimming cut 5 bases from V and 6 bases from J; bases unmatched to any gene: 12. CDR3 in DNA: TGTGCCAGCAGCACGTTAGCGGGGACGATGACCAATGAGCAGTTCTTC. This codes for CASSTLAGTMTNEQFF.

The rearrangement links TRBV5-1 to TRBJ2-7; 10 nucleotides align to TRBD1. Losses at the gene ends were 3 bases for V and 5 bases for J; bases not matched to a gene: 8. This CDR3 region has 15 residues. The V gene's germline CDR1 is SGHRS and CDR2 YFSETQ. CDR3 nucleotide sequence: TGCGCCAGCAGCTCTCTGACAGGGGGCCGACACGAGCAGTACTTC. Translated: CASSSLTGGRHEQYF.

In regard to this clonotype: At one end, the junction sequence differs from germline, possibly due to a read error. The V and J genes are TRBV4-2 and TRBJ2-3, with D possibly called TRBD1 or TRBD2 (6 bases each). The CDR3 is 15 residues long. Germline CDR1 and CDR2: LGHNA and YNFKEQ. CDR3 region: CASSQGGARADKQYF. The CDR3 nucleotides read TGTGCCAGCAGCCAAGGGGGGGCCCGCGCAGATAAGCAGTATTTT.

V is TRBV28 and J is TRBJ2-3; the D gene is possibly TRBD2 (5 bases). Trimming left V 6 bases short and J 2 bases short, with 15 bases between. CDR1 and CDR2 from the germline V gene are MDHEN and SYDVKM. The CDR3 length is 15 residues. CDR3: CASSGGGFYTDTQYF. The CDR3 nucleotides read TGTGCCAGCAGCGGAGGTGGATTTTACACAGATACGCAGTATTTT.

Many counts were recorded for this clonotype. The chain combines TRBV6-4 with TRBJ2-1; no reliable D call. CDR1 is MRHNA and CDR2 is SNTAGT in the germline V gene. The germline V and J ends were trimmed by 3 bases and 4 bases, with 10 bases remaining between them. The CDR3 spans 14 residues. The CDR3 protein is CASSETVDYNEQFF. The CDR3 DNA reads as TGTGCCAGCAGTGAAACAGTAGATTACAATGAGCAGTTCTTC.

This clonotype came up a few times. V is TRBV10-2 and J is TRBJ2-1; 9 bases map to TRBD1. J gave up 6 bases and V 5 bases, and 8 bases lay outside the gene matches. Per germline, CDR1 WSHSY and CDR2 SAAADI. The CDR3 spans 15 residues. DNA for the CDR3: TGCGCCAGCAGTAATCCGGGACAGGGCCTCAATGAGCAGTTCTTC. This gives the protein CASSNPGQGLNEQFF.